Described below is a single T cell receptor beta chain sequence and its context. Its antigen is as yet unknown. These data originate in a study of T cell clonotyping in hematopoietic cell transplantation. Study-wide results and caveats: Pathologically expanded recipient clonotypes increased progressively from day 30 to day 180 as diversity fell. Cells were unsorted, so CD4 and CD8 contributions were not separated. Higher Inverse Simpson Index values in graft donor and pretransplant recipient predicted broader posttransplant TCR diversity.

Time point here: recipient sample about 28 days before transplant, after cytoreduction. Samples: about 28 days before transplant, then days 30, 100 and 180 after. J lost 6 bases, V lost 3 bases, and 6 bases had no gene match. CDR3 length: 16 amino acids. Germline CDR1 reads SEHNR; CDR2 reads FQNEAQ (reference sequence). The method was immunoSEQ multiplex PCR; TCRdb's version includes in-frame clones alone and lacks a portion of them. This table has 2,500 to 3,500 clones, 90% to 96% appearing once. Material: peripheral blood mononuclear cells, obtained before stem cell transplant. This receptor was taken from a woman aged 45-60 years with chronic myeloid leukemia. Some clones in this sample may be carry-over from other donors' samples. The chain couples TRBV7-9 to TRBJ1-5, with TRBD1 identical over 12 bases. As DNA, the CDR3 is TGTGCCAGCAGCTTGGGGGACAGGGGGCAGGGTCAGCCCCAGCATTTT. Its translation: CASSLGDRGQGQPQHF.